A single TCR beta chain is shown here with its context. The data originate from a study of cytomegalovirus exposure and HLA in healthy donors. The PCR was carried out with 60 Vbeta primers and 13 Jbeta primers. TCRdb keeps only in-frame clones here, not all; method: immunoSEQ multiplex PCR. Of roughly 240,000 clones listed, roughly 82% were seen once; the top ten hold around 5%. The sequence was obtained from a middle-aged woman in good health and CMV-seropositive. The sequenced material came from PBMCs.

CDR3 region: CAIRKSGTEAFF. The CDR3 nucleotides are TGTGCCATCAGGAAATCAGGGACTGAAGCTTTCTTT. The chain links TRBV10-3 to TRBJ1-1; possibly TRBD1 for D (5 bases). V dropped 6 bases and J dropped 5 bases, with 10 bases sitting between them. CDR1 and CDR2 (germline): ENHRY, SYGVKD. The length of the CDR3 is 12 residues.